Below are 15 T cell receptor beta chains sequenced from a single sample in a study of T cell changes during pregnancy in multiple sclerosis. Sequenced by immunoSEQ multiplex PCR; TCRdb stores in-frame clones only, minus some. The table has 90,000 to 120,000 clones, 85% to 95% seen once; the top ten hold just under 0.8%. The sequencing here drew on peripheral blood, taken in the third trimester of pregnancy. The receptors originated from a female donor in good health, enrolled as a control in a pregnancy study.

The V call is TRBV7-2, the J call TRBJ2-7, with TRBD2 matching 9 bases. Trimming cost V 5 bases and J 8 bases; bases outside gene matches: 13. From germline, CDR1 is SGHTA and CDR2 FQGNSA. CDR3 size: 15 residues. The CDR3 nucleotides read TGTGCCAGCAGCCTAGGGACTAGCTTGGGGGCGCAGCAGTACTTC. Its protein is CASSLGTSLGAQQYF.

CDR3 amino acids: CASSLRDRGSGTEAFF. The CDR3 DNA sequence: TGTGCCAGCAGCCTCCGGGACAGGGGTTCCGGCACTGAAGCTTTCTTT. The chain combines TRBV14 with TRBJ1-1, with 10 nucleotides matching TRBD1. V shed 4 bases, J shed 4 bases, and the junction held 9 bases outside the gene matches. The CDR3 contains 16 residues. The germline gives CDR1 SGHDN, CDR2 FVKESK.

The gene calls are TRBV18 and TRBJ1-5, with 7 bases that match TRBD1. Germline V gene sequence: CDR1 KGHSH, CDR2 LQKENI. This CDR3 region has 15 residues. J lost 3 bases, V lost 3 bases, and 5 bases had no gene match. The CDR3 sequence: CASSPRDSTNQPQHF. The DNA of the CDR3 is TGTGCCAGCTCACCCCGGGACAGCACCAATCAGCCCCAGCATTTT.

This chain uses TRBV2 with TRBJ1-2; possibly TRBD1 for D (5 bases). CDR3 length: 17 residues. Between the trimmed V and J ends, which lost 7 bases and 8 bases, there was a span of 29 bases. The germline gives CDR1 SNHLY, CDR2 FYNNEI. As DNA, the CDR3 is TGTGCCAGCACGGGGGGAATGGAGGGAGTTGGGGCCGACGGCTACACCTTC. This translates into CASTGGMEGVGADGYTF.

The CDR3 sequence: CASSFTGMNTEAFF. The CDR3 nucleotides are TGTGCCAGCAGTTTTACAGGGATGAACACTGAAGCTTTCTTT. J is TRBJ1-1 and V is TRBV27; TRBD1 might be the D (6 bases). CDR3 length equals 14 residues. Trimming stripped 3 bases from V and 0 bases from J, with 8 bases between. Per the germline V gene, CDR1 is MNHEY and CDR2 is SMNVEV (reference sequence).

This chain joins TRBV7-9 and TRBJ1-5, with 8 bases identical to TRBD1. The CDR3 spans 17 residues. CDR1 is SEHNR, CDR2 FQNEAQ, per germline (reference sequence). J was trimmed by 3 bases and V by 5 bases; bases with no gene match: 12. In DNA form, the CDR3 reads TGTGCCAGCAGCCCAGAAGGTGGACAGGGTTCCAATCAGCCCCAGCATTTT. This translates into CASSPEGGQGSNQPQHF.

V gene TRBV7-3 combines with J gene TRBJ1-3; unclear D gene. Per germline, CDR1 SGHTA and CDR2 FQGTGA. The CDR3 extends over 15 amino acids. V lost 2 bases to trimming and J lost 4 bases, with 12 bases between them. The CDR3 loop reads CASSLLPAEGNTIYF. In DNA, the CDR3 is TGTGCCAGCAGCTTACTCCCGGCGGAGGGAAACACCATATATTTT.

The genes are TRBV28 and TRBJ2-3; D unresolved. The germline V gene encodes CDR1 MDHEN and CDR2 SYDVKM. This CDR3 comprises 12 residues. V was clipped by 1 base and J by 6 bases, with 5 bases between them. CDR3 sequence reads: CASSLFGDTQYF. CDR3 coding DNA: TGTGCCAGCAGTTTATTCGGGGATACGCAGTATTTT.

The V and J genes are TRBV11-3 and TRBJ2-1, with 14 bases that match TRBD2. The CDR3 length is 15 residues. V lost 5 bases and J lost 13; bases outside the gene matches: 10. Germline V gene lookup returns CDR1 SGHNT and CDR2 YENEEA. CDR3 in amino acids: CASSRGLAGASIQFF. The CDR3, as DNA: TGTGCCAGCAGCCGGGGACTAGCGGGGGCCTCAATTCAGTTCTTC.

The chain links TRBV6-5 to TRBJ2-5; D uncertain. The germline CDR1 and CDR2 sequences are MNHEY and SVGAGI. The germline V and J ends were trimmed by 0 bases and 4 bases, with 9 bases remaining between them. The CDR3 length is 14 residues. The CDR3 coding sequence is TGTGCCAGCAGTTACTCGAGGAAAGCAGAGACCCAGTACTTC. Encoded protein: CASSYSRKAETQYF.

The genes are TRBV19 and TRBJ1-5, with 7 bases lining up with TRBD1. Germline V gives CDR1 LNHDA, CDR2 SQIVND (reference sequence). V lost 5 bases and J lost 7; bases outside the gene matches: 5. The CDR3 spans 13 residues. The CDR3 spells CASSYGQVQPQHF. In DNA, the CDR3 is TGTGCCAGTAGTTACGGACAGGTCCAGCCCCAGCATTTT. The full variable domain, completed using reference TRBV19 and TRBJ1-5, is DGGITQSPKYLFRKEGQNVTLSCEQNLNHDAMYWYRQDPGQGLRLIYYSQIVNDFQKGDIAEGYSVSREKKESFPLTVTSAQKNPTAFYLCASSYGQVQPQHFGDGTRLSIL.

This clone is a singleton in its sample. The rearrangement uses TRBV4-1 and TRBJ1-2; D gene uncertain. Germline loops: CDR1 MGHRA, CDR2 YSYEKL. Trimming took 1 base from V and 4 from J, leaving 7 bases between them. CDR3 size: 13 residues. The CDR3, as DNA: TGCGCCAGCAGCCAAGTACACCTCTATGGCTACACCTTC. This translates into CASSQVHLYGYTF.

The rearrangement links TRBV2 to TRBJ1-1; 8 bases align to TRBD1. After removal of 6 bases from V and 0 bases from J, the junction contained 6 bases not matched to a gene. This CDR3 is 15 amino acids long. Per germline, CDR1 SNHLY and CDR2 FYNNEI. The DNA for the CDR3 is TGTGCCAGCAGCGACAGGGGAAGATTGAACACTGAAGCTTTCTTT. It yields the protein CASSDRGRLNTEAFF.

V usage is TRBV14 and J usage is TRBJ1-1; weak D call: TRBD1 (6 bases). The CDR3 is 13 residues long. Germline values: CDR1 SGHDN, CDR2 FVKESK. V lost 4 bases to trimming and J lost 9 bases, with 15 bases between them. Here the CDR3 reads CASSPGRGDKAFF. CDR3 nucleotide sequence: TGTGCCAGCAGCCCCGGGAGGGGGGATAAAGCTTTCTTT. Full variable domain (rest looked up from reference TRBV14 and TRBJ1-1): EAGVTQFPSHSVIEKGQTVTLRCDPISGHDNLYWYRRVMGKEIKFLLHFVKESKQDESGMPNNRFLAERTGGTYSTLKVQPAELEDSGVYFCASSPGRGDKAFFGQGTRLTVV.

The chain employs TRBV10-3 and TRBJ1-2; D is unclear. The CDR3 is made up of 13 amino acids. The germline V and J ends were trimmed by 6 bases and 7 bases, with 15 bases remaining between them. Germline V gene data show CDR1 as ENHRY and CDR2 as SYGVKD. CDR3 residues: CAIRQIAVRGYTF. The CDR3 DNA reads TGTGCCATCAGACAAATCGCGGTTCGTGGCTACACCTTC.